These 8 T cell receptor beta chains share one sample of origin, sequenced in a study of blood T cell repertoires in COVID-19. Here immunoSEQ multiplex PCR was the method, and the copy in TCRdb shows in-frame clones only, minus some. This table holds 150,000 to 200,000 clones, 65% to 85% found once. The sample comprised PBMCs or T cells enriched from blood (not recorded which). The source of these receptors is a man in his forties who had recovered from COVID-19.

This clone came up a few times. The chain recombines TRBV4-1 with TRBJ2-1; D is undetermined. The CDR3 runs 15 residues. Germline CDR1 MGHRA, CDR2 YSYEKL. V dropped 0 bases and J dropped 9 bases, with 15 bases sitting between them. CDR3 sequence: CASSQEASPVAEQFF. The CDR3 nucleotides are TGCGCCAGCAGCCAAGAGGCAAGTCCAGTCGCTGAGCAGTTCTTC.

The rearrangement joins TRBV5-5 to TRBJ2-5; 7 positions agree with TRBD2. Per germline, CDR1 SGHKS and CDR2 YYEKEE (reference sequence). The V segment lost 1 base and the J segment 4 bases; nucleotides outside the gene matches: 4. The CDR3 is made up of 14 amino acids. The CDR3 sequence is CASSLPGGGETQYF. The CDR3, as DNA: TGTGCCAGCAGCTTGCCGGGGGGAGGAGAGACCCAGTACTTC. Using reference TRBV5-5 and TRBJ2-5 for the parts outside the CDR3, the full variable domain is DAGVTQSPTHLIKTRGQQVTLRCSPISGHKSVSWYQQVLGQGPQFIFQYYEKEERGRGNFPDRFSARQFPNYSSELNVNALLLGDSALYLCASSLPGGGETQYFGPGTRLLVL.

The rearrangement links TRBV5-4 to TRBJ1-1; TRBD1 agrees at 8 bases. CDR3 length equals 14 residues. V shed 2 bases, J shed 4 bases, and the junction held 4 bases outside the gene matches. The germline CDR1 and CDR2 sequences are SGHNT and YYREEE (reference sequence). CDR3 DNA: TGTGCCAGCAGCTTACAGGGGGGGGGCACTGAAGCTTTCTTT. Encoded protein: CASSLQGGGTEAFF.

V usage is TRBV11-2 and J usage is TRBJ2-1; perhaps TRBD2 as D (5 bases). The CDR3 totals 15 residues. Germline CDR1 reads SGHAT; CDR2 reads FQNNGV. With 1 base removed from V and 2 bases from J, the gap between germline ends came to 9 bases. The CDR3, as DNA: TGTGCCAGCAGCTTAGGAGTGGGAGCCTACAATGAGCAGTTCTTC. Its translation: CASSLGVGAYNEQFF.

The chain is built from TRBV5-1 and TRBJ1-3, with 11 bases aligning to TRBD1. This CDR3 is 17 amino acids long. V shed 0 bases and J 0 bases; nucleotides not matched to a gene: 2. Looked up from germline, CDR1 is SGHRS and CDR2 is YFSETQ. CDR3 residues: CASSLAGTGGSGNTIYF. In nucleotides, the CDR3 is TGCGCCAGCAGCTTGGCCGGGACAGGGGGCTCTGGAAACACCATATATTTT.

The chain has TRBV12-3 or TRBV12-4 and TRBJ1-4; D not resolved. The V end lost 7 bases, the J end lost 7 bases, and 7 bases lay between the germline ends. The CDR3 contains 11 residues. The CDR3 reads CASTGSEKLFF. The CDR3 coding sequence is TGTGCCAGCACTGGGAGTGAAAAACTGTTTTTT.

The table lists this clone with a count of one. The V gene is TRBV5-1, the J gene TRBJ1-2; no clear D gene. Germline-derived CDR1 and CDR2 are SGHRS and YFSETQ. Trimming shortened V by 0 bases and J by 8 bases, and 11 bases separated the two germline ends. This CDR3 comprises 13 residues. CDR3 residues: CASSLDWTGGYTF. The CDR3 DNA reads as TGCGCCAGCAGCTTGGACTGGACGGGAGGCTACACCTTC.

The chain is built from TRBV5-5 and TRBJ2-3; tentatively, D is TRBD1 (6 bases). The CDR3 extends over 13 amino acids. Between the trimmed V and J ends, which lost 3 bases and 5 bases, there was a span of 10 bases. Germline-derived CDR1 and CDR2 are SGHKS and YYEKEE (reference sequence). CDR3 DNA sequence: TGTGCCAGCAGCTCCATAGGGGGAGATACGCAGTATTTT. Amino acid sequence: CASSSIGGDTQYF.